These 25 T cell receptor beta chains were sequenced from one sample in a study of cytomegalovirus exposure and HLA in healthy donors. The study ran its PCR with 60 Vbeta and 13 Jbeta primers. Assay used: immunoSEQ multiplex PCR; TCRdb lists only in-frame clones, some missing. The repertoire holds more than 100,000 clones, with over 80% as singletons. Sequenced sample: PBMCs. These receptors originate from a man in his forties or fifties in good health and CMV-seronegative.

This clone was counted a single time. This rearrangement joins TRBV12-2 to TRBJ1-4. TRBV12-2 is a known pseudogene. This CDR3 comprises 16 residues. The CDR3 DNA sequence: TGTGCAAGTCGCGCGCCCCGGGGGATGGGACATGAAAAACTGTTTTTT. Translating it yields CASRAPRGMGHEKLFF.

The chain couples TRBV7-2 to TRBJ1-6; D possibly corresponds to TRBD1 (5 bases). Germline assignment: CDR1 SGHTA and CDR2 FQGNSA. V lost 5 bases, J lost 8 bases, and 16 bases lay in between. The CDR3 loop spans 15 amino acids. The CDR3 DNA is TGTGCCAGCAGCGCCGATGGGCAGGGTCATTCACCCCTCCACTTT. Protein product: CASSADGQGHSPLHF.

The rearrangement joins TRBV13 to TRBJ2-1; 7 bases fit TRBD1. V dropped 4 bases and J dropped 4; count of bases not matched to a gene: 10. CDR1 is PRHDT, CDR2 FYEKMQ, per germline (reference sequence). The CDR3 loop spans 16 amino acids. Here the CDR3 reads CASSSPPGTAYNEQFF. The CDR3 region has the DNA TGTGCCAGCAGCTCCCCCCCGGGGACAGCTTACAATGAGCAGTTCTTC.

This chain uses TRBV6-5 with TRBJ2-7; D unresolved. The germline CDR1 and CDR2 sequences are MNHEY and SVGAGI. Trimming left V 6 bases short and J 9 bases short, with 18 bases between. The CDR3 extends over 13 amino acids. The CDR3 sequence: CASSPTPFNAQYF. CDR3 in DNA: TGTGCCAGCAGCCCGACTCCTTTTAACGCGCAGTACTTC.

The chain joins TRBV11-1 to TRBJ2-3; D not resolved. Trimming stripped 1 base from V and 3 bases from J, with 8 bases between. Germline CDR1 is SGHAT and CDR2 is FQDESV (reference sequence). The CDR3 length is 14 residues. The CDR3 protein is CASSLGSRTDTQYF. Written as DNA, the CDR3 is TGTGCCAGCAGCTTAGGGAGTAGGACAGATACGCAGTATTTT.

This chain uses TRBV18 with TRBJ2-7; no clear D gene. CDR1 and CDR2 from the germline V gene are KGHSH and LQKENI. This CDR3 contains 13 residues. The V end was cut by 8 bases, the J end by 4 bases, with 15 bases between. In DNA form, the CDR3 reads TGTGCCAGCACGTCTGGAAGCGTTTACGAGCAGTACTTC. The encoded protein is CASTSGSVYEQYF.

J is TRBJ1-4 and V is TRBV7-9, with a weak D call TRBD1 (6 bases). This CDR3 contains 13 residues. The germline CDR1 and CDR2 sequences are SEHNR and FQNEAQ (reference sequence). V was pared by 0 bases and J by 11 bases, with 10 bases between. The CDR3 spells CASSLAARGKLFF. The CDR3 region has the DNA TGTGCCAGCAGCTTAGCGGCCAGGGGTAAACTGTTTTTT.

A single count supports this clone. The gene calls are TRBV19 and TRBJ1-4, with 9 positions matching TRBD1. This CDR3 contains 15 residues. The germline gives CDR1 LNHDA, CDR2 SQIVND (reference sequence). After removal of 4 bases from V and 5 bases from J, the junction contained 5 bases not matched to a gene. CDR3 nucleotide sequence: TGTGCCAGTAGTACCGTGGGGACAGGGAATGAAAAACTGTTTTTT. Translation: CASSTVGTGNEKLFF.

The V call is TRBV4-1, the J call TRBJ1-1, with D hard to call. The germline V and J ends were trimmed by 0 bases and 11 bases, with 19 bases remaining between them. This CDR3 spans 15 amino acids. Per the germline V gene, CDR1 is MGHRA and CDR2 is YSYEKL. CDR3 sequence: CASSQERGNLSRAFF. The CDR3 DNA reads TGCGCCAGCAGCCAAGAACGGGGTAATTTAAGTCGGGCTTTCTTT.

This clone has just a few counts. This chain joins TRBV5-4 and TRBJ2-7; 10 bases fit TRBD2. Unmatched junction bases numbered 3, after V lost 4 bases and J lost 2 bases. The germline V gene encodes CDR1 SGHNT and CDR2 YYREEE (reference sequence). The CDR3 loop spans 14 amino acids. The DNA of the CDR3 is TGTGCCAGCAGCCGAGCGGGAGGGCCCTACGAGCAGTACTTC. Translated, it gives CASSRAGGPYEQYF.

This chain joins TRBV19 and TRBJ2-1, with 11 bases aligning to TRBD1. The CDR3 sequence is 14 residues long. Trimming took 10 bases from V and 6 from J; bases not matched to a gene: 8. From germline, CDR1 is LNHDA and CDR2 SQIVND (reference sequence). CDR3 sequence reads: CATKPGQGVNEQFF. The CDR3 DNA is TGTGCCACCAAACCGGGACAGGGGGTCAATGAGCAGTTCTTC.

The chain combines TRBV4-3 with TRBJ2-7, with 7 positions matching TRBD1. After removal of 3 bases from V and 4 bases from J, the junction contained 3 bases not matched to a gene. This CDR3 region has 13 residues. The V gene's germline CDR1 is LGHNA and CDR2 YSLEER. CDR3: CASSQRQGYEQYF. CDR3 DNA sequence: TGCGCCAGCAGCCAGAGACAGGGTTACGAGCAGTACTTC.

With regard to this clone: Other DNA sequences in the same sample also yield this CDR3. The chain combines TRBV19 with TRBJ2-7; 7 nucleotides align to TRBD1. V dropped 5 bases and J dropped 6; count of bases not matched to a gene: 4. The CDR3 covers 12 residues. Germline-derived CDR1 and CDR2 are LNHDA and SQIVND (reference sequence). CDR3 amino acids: CASSEGGSEQYF. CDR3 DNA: TGTGCCAGTAGTGAAGGGGGCAGCGAGCAGTACTTC.

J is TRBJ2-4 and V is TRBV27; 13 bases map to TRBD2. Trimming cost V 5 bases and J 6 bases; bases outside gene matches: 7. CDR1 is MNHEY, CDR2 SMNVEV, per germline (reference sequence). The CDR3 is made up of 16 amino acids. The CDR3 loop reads CASSQGLAGLPNIQYF. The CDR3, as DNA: TGTGCCAGCAGTCAGGGACTAGCGGGACTACCAAACATTCAGTACTTC.

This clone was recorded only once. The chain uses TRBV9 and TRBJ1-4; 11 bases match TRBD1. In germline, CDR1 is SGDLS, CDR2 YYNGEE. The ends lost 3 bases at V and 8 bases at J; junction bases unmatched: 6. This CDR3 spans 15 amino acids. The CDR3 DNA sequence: TGTGCCAGCAGCGCATCCGGGACAGGGGGAGAAAAACTGTTTTTT. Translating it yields CASSASGTGGEKLFF.

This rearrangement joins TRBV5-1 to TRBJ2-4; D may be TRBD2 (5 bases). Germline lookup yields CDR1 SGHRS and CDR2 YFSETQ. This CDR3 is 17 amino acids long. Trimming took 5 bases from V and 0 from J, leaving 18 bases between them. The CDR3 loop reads CASSLRLLLEAKNIQYF. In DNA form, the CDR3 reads TGCGCCAGCAGTTTGCGACTACTACTAGAAGCCAAAAACATTCAGTACTTC.

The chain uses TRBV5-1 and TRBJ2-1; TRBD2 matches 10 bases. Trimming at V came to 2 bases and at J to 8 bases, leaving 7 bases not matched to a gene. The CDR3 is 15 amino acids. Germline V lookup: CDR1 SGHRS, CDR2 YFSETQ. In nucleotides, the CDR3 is TGCGCCAGCAGCTTAGCGGGAGGGGCAGCCTATGAGCAGTTCTTC. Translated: CASSLAGGAAYEQFF. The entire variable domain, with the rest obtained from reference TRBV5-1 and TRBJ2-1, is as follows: KAGVTQTPRYLIKTRGQQVTLSCSPISGHRSVSWYQQTPGQGLQFLFEYFSETQRNKGNFPGRFSGRQFSNSRSEMNVSTLELGDSALYLCASSLAGGAAYEQFFGPGTRLTVL.

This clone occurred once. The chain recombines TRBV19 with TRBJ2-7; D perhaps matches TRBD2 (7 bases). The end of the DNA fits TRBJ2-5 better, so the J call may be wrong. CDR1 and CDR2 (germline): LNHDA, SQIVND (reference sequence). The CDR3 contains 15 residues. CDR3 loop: CASSITRGGQETQYF. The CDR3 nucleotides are TGTGCCAGTAGTATAACCAGGGGAGGGCAAGAGACCCAGTACTTC.

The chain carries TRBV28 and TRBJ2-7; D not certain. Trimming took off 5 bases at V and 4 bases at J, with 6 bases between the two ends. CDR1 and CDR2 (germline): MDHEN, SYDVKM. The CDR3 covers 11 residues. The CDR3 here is CASSRVYEQYF. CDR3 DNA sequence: TGTGCCAGCAGTCGGGTGTACGAGCAGTACTTC.

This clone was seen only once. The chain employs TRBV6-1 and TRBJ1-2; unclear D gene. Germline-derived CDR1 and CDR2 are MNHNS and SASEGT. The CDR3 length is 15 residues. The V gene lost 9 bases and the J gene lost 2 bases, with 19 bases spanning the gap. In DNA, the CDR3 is TGTGCCAGTTTGAAAGCCCAGGAAGTAAACTATGGCTACACCTTC. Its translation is CASLKAQEVNYGYTF.

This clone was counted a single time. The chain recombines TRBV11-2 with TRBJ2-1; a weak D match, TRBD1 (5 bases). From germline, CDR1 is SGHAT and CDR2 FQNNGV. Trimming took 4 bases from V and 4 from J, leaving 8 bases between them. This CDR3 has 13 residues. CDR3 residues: CASSSYRYNEQFF. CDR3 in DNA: TGTGCCAGCAGCTCCTACAGGTACAATGAGCAGTTCTTC.

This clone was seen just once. CDR3 sequence (DNA): TGTGCCAGCAGTAAGAGTAAGACTGAAGCTTTCTTT. Its translation is CASSKSKTEAFF. The V gene is TRBV6-5, the J gene TRBJ1-1; D is uncertain. This CDR3 has 12 residues. Per germline, CDR1 MNHEY and CDR2 SVGAGI. Deletions cut 5 bases from V and 5 bases from J, with 9 bases between.

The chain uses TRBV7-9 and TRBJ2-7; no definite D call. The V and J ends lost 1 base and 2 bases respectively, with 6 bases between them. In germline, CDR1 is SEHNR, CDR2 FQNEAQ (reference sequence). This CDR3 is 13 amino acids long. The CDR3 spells CASSLESAYEQYF. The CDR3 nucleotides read TGTGCCAGCAGCTTAGAGTCAGCCTACGAGCAGTACTTC.

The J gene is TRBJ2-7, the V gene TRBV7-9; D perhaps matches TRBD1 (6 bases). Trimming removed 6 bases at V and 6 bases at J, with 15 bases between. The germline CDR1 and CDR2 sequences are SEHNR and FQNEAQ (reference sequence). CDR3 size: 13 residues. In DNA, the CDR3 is TGTGCCAGCAGGGGGGCCCTCGTCCCCGAGCAGTACTTC. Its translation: CASRGALVPEQYF.

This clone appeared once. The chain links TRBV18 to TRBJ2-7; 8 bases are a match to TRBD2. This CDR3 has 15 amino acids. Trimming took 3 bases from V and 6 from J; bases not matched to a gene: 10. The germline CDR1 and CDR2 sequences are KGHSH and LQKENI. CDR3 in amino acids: CASSPIRGGSPEQYF. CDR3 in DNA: TGTGCCAGCTCACCCATACGGGGGGGTTCCCCCGAGCAGTACTTC.